This T cell receptor beta chain is drawn from a study of blood T cell repertoires in COVID-19. Per the authors' pipeline: Researchers report that nucleated cell counts were estimated from reference gene primer amplification. Repertoires were generated with immunoSEQ multiplex PCR, while TCRdb's copy carries only in-frame clones and drops some. V, J and clone size derive from that table, while D and trimming were established from the DNA sequence. There are under 95,000 clones in the sample; around 85% occur only once, and 8.5% to 10% lies in the top ten. The germline V gene encodes CDR1 WNHNN and CDR2 SYGVQD (reference sequence). This CDR3 is built from 12 residues. The junction had 3 bases not matched to a gene; V was cut back by 8 bases and J by 6 bases.

The material sequenced was peripheral blood. The chain carries TRBV10-1 and TRBJ1-2, with 10 bases that match TRBD1. This receptor was obtained from a man aged 50-59 years with COVID-19, enrolled during active disease. In nucleotides, the CDR3 is TGCGCCAGCTGGGGACAGGGGCATGGCTACACCTTC. It encodes CASWGQGHGYTF.